The T cell receptor beta chain described here comes from a study of blood T cell repertoires in COVID-19. Across the study: T cells, B-cell-depleted T cells, or PBMCs supplied cDNA or gDNA.

Source study methods: Estimation of nucleated cell counts was performed using reference gene primer amplification. The assay was immunoSEQ multiplex PCR, and TCRdb's table has in-frame clones only and misses some. V, J and clone size reflect that table, while D and trimming were determined from the DNA. The sample lists 260,000 or so clones, approximately 81% occurring once. The count of this clone is one. Clinical history reported by participants formed the basis on which cohorts were assigned. CDR3 size: 15 residues. The V and J ends lost 5 bases and 4 bases, in that order; junction bases with no gene match: 10. Per germline, CDR1 SGHAT and CDR2 FQNNGV.

The sequencing sample was made of PBMCs or T cells enriched from blood (not recorded which). The origin of this receptor is a woman aged 50 to 60 who had recovered from COVID-19. The chain uses TRBV11-2 and TRBJ2-5, with 7 bases aligning to TRBD1. The CDR3 region has the DNA TGTGCCAGCAGCGATCCCCGCCGGGACAGAGAGACCCAGTACTTC. This codes for CASSDPRRDRETQYF. The full variable domain, its missing parts supplied by reference TRBV11-2 and TRBJ2-5, is EAGVAQSPRYKIIEKRQSVAFWCNPISGHATLYWYQQILGQGPKLLIQFQNNGVVDDSQLPKDRFSAERLKGVDSTLKIQPAKLEDSAVYLCASSDPRRDRETQYFGPGTRLLVL.